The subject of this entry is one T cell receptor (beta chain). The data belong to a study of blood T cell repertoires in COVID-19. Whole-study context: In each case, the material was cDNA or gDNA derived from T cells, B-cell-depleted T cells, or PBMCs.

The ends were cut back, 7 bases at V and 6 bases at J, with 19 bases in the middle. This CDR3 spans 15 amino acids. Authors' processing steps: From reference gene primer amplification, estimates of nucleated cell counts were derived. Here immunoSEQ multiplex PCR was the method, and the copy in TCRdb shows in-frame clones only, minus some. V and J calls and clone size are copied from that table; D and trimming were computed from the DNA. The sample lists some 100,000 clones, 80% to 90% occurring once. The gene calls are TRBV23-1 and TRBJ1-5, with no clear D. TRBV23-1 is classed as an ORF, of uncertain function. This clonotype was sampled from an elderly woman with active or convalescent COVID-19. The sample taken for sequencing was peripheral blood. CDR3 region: CASTPVVEAGQPQHF. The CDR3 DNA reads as TGCGCCAGCACCCCGGTAGTGGAGGCGGGTCAGCCCCAGCATTTT.